The 7 T cell receptor beta chains below come from one sample, sequenced in a study of blood T cell repertoires in COVID-19. Here immunoSEQ multiplex PCR was the method, and the copy in TCRdb shows in-frame clones only, minus some. The sample consists of roughly 180,000 clones, about 84% of them appearing once. Sequenced material: peripheral blood. The receptors stem from a woman aged 25 to 39 with acute or convalescent COVID-19.

The chain uses TRBV7-2 and TRBJ1-4; no reliable D call. The V end lost 2 bases, the J end lost 8 bases, and 12 bases lay between the germline ends. This CDR3 has 14 amino acids. CDR1 and CDR2 from the germline V gene are SGHTA and FQGNSA. The CDR3 DNA sequence: TGTGCCAGCAGCTTATATGGCCGGGAGGAAAAACTGTTTTTT. This translates into CASSLYGREEKLFF.

The chain links TRBV19 to TRBJ2-7; possibly TRBD1 for D (6 bases). Trimming took off 3 bases at V and 2 bases at J, with 8 bases between the two ends. Per germline, CDR1 LNHDA and CDR2 SQIVND (reference sequence). This CDR3 spans 13 amino acids. CDR3 region: CASSMRTAYEQYF. CDR3 coding DNA: TGTGCCAGTAGTATGAGGACAGCCTACGAGCAGTACTTC.

This clone was counted once. The rearrangement uses TRBV4-2 and TRBJ2-5; TRBD2 agrees at 9 bases. Germline assignment: CDR1 LGHNA and CDR2 YNFKEQ. V was clipped by 5 bases and J by 0 bases; unmatched bases: 4. The CDR3 extends over 15 amino acids. The CDR3 is CASSARTSDQETQYF. The CDR3 DNA reads as TGTGCCAGCAGCGCGCGGACTAGCGACCAAGAGACCCAGTACTTC.

The V and J genes are TRBV4-3 and TRBJ2-4; 10 bases match TRBD1. This CDR3 is 16 amino acids long. Looked up from germline, CDR1 is LGHNA and CDR2 is YSLEER. The V gene end was trimmed by 0 bases and the J gene end by 8 bases; junction bases not matched to a gene: 7. This CDR3 is CASSQDTDRGTYIQYF. The CDR3 DNA reads as TGCGCCAGCAGCCAAGATACGGACAGGGGGACGTACATTCAGTACTTC.

This clone was observed a single time. V is TRBV11-3 and J is TRBJ2-4; D may be TRBD2 (6 bases). V lost 5 bases and J 1 base, leaving 9 bases between the germline ends. Per the germline V gene, CDR1 is SGHNT and CDR2 is YENEEA. The CDR3 sequence is 14 residues long. CDR3 sequence reads: CASSLGGAKNIQYF. The CDR3 DNA sequence: TGTGCCAGCAGCCTCGGGGGTGCCAAAAACATTCAGTACTTC.

The chain links TRBV19 to TRBJ1-1, with D possibly TRBD1 on 6 matching bases. Per germline, CDR1 LNHDA and CDR2 SQIVND (reference sequence). Trimming removed 9 bases at V and 0 bases at J, with 14 bases between. The CDR3 is 14 residues long. DNA for the CDR3: TGTGCCAGCGAAACAGGGTTTTTGAACACTGAAGCTTTCTTT. This sequence encodes CASETGFLNTEAFF.

The gene calls are TRBV5-6 and TRBJ1-1; no clear D. V lost 2 bases to trimming and J lost 3 bases, with 11 bases between them. The germline V gene has CDR1 SGHDT and CDR2 YYEEEE. The CDR3 sequence is 14 residues long. Written as DNA, the CDR3 is TGTGCCAGCAGCTTCGGGGTAGGCGACACTGAAGCTTTCTTT. This gives the protein CASSFGVGDTEAFF.